This TCR beta chain was sequenced in a study of blood T cells in healthy people across ages. A second about 6 to 12 cycle PCR used barcoded and J-beta primers. TCRdb reanalysed the 5' RACE reads using MiXCR and keeps one entry per CDR3 protein. The table lists approximately 790,000 distinct CDR3 sequences, around 62% of them singletons. This clonotype was detected a few times. CDR1 is MNHEY and CDR2 is SMNVEV in the germline V gene (reference sequence). V shed 2 bases and J shed 0 bases, with 5 bases lying between them. This CDR3 comprises 14 residues. The V call is TRBV27, the J call TRBJ2-1; no clear D. This receptor was taken from a man aged 30 to 39 in good health. Sequences were obtained from blood. CDR3 residues: CASSLTPSYNEQFF. The CDR3 region has the DNA TGTGCCAGCAGTTTAACCCCCTCCTACAATGAGCAGTTCTTC.